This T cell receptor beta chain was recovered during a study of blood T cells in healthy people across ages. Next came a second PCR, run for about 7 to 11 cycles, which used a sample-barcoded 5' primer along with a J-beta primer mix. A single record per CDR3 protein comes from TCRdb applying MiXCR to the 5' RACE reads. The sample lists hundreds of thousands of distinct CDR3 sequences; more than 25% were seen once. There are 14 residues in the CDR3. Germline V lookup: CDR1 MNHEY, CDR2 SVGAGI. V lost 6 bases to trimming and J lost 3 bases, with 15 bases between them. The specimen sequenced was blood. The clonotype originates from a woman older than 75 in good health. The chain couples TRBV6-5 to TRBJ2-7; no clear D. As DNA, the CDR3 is TGTGCCAGCAGCTACCTCAAGGGTGGCTACGAGCAGTACTTC. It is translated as CASSYLKGGYEQYF.